What follows are 5 T cell receptor beta chains derived from one specimen sequenced in a study of blood T cell repertoires in COVID-19. Measured with immunoSEQ multiplex PCR; TCRdb has only the in-frame clones, and not every one. Of just over 250,000 clones listed, roughly nine tenths were seen once; the top ten hold 4%. The sequencing input was peripheral blood. These receptors were collected from a man in his 60s who had recovered from COVID-19.

V is TRBV27 and J is TRBJ2-7, with D maybe TRBD1 (5 bases). The CDR3 has 13 residues. Germline CDR1 is MNHEY and CDR2 is SMNVEV (reference sequence). V was shortened by 2 bases and J by 2 bases, with 7 bases between the two germline ends. The CDR3 DNA follows: TGTGCCAGCAGTTTAAGGACACCCTACGAGCAGTACTTC. This encodes CASSLRTPYEQYF.

The CDR3 region is CASSRDNFYEQYF. CDR3 sequence (DNA): TGTGCCAGCAGCAGGGACAACTTCTACGAGCAGTACTTC. The chain recombines TRBV13 with TRBJ2-7; D might be TRBD1 (6 bases). The CDR3 loop spans 13 amino acids. Germline V lookup: CDR1 PRHDT, CDR2 FYEKMQ (reference sequence). Trimming shortened V by 5 bases and J by 3 bases, and 11 bases separated the two germline ends.

The V and J genes are TRBV6-1 and TRBJ2-1; 9 bases fit TRBD2. The V gene's germline CDR1 is MNHNS and CDR2 SASEGT. With V trimmed by 3 bases and J by 10 bases, 7 bases remained unmatched. This CDR3 contains 14 residues. CDR3 sequence: CASSDSGGYTEQFF. In DNA form, the CDR3 reads TGTGCCAGCAGTGATAGCGGGGGATACACGGAGCAGTTCTTC.

The table lists this clone with a few counts. The chain employs TRBV6-1 and TRBJ2-4, with D possibly TRBD2 on 6 matching bases. CDR3 length: 15 residues. The ends were cut back, 3 bases at V and 0 bases at J, with 9 bases in the middle. Germline assignment: CDR1 MNHNS and CDR2 SASEGT. The CDR3 is CASSDAGIAKNIQYF. The CDR3 DNA sequence: TGTGCCAGCAGTGACGCGGGGATAGCCAAAAACATTCAGTACTTC.

The chain recombines TRBV5-6 with TRBJ1-4; unclear D gene. The CDR3 totals 15 residues. Germline values: CDR1 SGHDT, CDR2 YYEEEE. V was cut by 4 bases and J by 3 bases, with 13 bases left in between. The CDR3 nucleotides read TGTGCCAGCAGCCCGAGGAGGGTAGCTAATGAAAAACTGTTTTTT. Translating it yields CASSPRRVANEKLFF.